This note documents a single T cell receptor beta chain sequence. Antigen specificity is unknown. V was shortened by 0 bases and J by 5 bases, with 9 bases between the two germline ends. Germline values: CDR1 SGHRS, CDR2 YFSETQ. The CDR3 covers 14 residues. Repertoires were generated with immunoSEQ multiplex PCR, while TCRdb's copy carries only in-frame clones and drops some. Here the sample spans about a million clones, 70% to 80% being singletons. The data belong to a study of shared clonotypes between healthy human individuals. The study, taken as a whole, reports: Sequencing depth was a factor that was expected to affect clonotype sharing among donors.

This TCR was sampled from a man aged 18 to 29 in good health. Sequenced input: memory CD4+ T cells sorted from blood. The subset denotes: CD45RA-negative fraction. V usage is TRBV5-1 and J usage is TRBJ2-1, with a weak D call TRBD2 (5 bases). The CDR3 DNA is TGCGCCAGCAGCTTGGAAGGAGGCCACAATGAGCAGTTCTTC. It specifies CASSLEGGHNEQFF.